A selection of T cell receptor beta chains follows, all from one sample in a study of CD8 T cells in Susac syndrome. A single record per CDR3 protein comes from TCRdb applying MiXCR to the immunoSEQ multiplex PCR reads. The sample records about 300,000 distinct CDR3 sequences, approximately 91% being singletons. The sequenced sample consisted of CD8+ T cells from PBMCs. These receptors all come from a human donor with multiple sclerosis. Each CDR3 is given with its conserved first and last residue. Each record gives: clone size, V gene, D gene, J gene, CDR3 DNA, CDR3 protein. D genes are given only for firm matches. Clone size is shown for a subset of rows, as once, few, many or a class of expanded clone.

>NA|TRBV21-1|NA|TRBJ2-1
TGTGCCAGCAGCAAGTCTAGCGGGAGAAATAATGAGCAGTTCTTC
CASSKSSGRNNEQFF
>NA|TRBV20-1|NA|TRBJ2-7
TGCAGTGCCGAAACAGACCCAAGGGGCTACGAGCAGTACTTC
CSAETDPRGYEQYF
>NA|TRBV15|NA|TRBJ2-5
TGTGCCACCAGCAGCAGCCTCGGGGAGACCCAGTACTTC
CATSSSLGETQYF
>NA|TRBV24-1|TRBD2|TRBJ2-1
TGTGCCACCAGTGAGCCAACTAGCGGGGATTACAATGAGCAGTTCTTC
CATSEPTSGDYNEQFF
>NA|TRBV25-1|NA|TRBJ2-1
TGTGCCAGCAGTGAATTGAGCTACAATGAGCAGTTCTTC
CASSELSYNEQFF
>few|TRBV27|NA|TRBJ2-1
TGTGCCAGCAGTTTGATCAGCTTTAGCTCCTACAATGAGCAGTTCTTC
CASSLISFSSYNEQFF
>NA|TRBV11-1|NA|TRBJ2-5
TGTGCCAGCAGACCCGACAGTGGGGAGACCCAGTACTTC
CASRPDSGETQYF
>NA|TRBV6-2/TRBV6-3|TRBD2|TRBJ2-3
TGTGCCAGCAGTTACTCGTCTAGCGGCGCAGATACGCAGTATTTT
CASSYSSSGADTQYF
>NA|TRBV9|NA|TRBJ1-1
TGTGCCAGCAGCGCTGAGGGCTCGGAGGGGTCTGAAGCTTTCTTT
CASSAEGSEGSEAFF
>NA|TRBV29-1|TRBD1|TRBJ2-1
TGCAGCATTGGCGGGACAGGGGCCTACAATGAGCAGTTCTTC
CSIGGTGAYNEQFF
>NA|TRBV20-1|TRBD2|TRBJ2-7
TGCAGTGCTGAGGGACTAGCGGGGGGCTACGAGCAGTACTTC
CSAEGLAGGYEQYF
>NA|TRBV4-2|NA|TRBJ2-3
TGTGCCAGCAGAGGCGTCACAGATACGCAGTATTTT
CASRGVTDTQYF
>NA|TRBV5-5|TRBD2|TRBJ2-3
TGTGCCAGCAGCTCGCGACTAGCCCCAGATACGCAGTATTTT
CASSSRLAPDTQYF
>NA|TRBV19|NA|TRBJ1-1
TGTGCCAGTAGTATGGGGTACCTTTCTGAAGCTTTCTTT
CASSMGYLSEAFF
>NA|TRBV12-3/TRBV12-4|NA|TRBJ1-3
TGTGCCAGCACCCTGGCGAGGGTACTAACCTCTGGAAACACCATATATTTT
CASTLARVLTSGNTIYF
>NA|TRBV20-1|NA|TRBJ2-7
TGCAGTGCTCGCTCGACGGTTTACGAGCAGTACTTC
CSARSTVYEQYF
>NA|TRBV27|NA|TRBJ2-7
TGTGCCAGCAGGACCGGGGAAACCTACGAGCAGTACTTC
CASRTGETYEQYF
>NA|TRBV7-9|NA|TRBJ2-7
TGTGCCAGCAGCATCTCGACCGGGACGTCCTACGAGCAGTACTTC
CASSISTGTSYEQYF
>NA|TRBV11-1|TRBD2|TRBJ2-1
TGTGCCAGCAGCCCTGGGATGACTAGCGGGGGGCCCTATCAGCCTTCCTCCTACAATGAGCAGTTCTTC
CASSPGMTSGGPYQPSSYNEQFF
>NA|TRBV20-1|NA|TRBJ2-2
TGCAGTGCTAGAGGCACGCCTAGCTGGGACACCGGGGAGCTGTTTTTT
CSARGTPSWDTGELFF
>NA|TRBV7-9|TRBD1|TRBJ2-4
TGTGCCAGCAGGCTGGGTGACAGGGACATTCAGTACTTC
CASRLGDRDIQYF
>NA|TRBV20-1|NA|TRBJ1-1
TGCAGTGCCCCGGAGAACACTGAAGCTTTCTTT
CSAPENTEAFF
>NA|TRBV27|TRBD2|TRBJ2-7
TGTGCCAGCAGTTTTGGGACTAGCGGGAGCGAGCAGTACTTC
CASSFGTSGSEQYF
>NA|TRBV3-1|NA|TRBJ1-3
TGTGCCAGCAGCCCTAACGCAGGGGCGACTGACACCATATATTTT
CASSPNAGATDTIYF
>NA|TRBV20-1|NA|TRBJ1-1
TGCAGTGCTAGAAACACTGAAGCTTTCTTT
CSARNTEAFF
>once|TRBV9|NA|TRBJ1-5
TGTGCCAGCAGCGCCGAGGGACTTAGCAATCAGCCCCAGCATTTT
CASSAEGLSNQPQHF
>NA|TRBV12-3/TRBV12-4|NA|TRBJ2-1
TGTGCCAGCAGTTTCAGTAGCGGAAACCACAATGAGCAGTTCTTC
CASSFSSGNHNEQFF
>NA|TRBV5-1|NA|TRBJ2-3
TGCGCCAGCAGCTTGGAAAGGGTCCCCAGCACAGATACGCAGTATTTT
CASSLERVPSTDTQYF
>NA|TRBV28|NA|TRBJ2-1
TGTGCCAGCAGTTGGACTGGCCGGGAGCAGTTCTTC
CASSWTGREQFF
>NA|TRBV18|TRBD1|TRBJ2-7
TGTGCCAGTCGACAGGGGGCCGACGAGCAGTACTTC
CASRQGADEQYF
>NA|TRBV29-1|NA|TRBJ1-2
TGCAGCGTGGGGGAACGGGGGGCTCGGAGGTCTCTCCTCTATGGCTACACCTTC
CSVGERGARRSLLYGYTF
>NA|TRBV28|TRBD2|TRBJ2-1
TGTGCCACAAAAGAGGCGGGAGAGGCGGATGAGCAGTTCTTC
CATKEAGEADEQFF
>few|TRBV4-2|TRBD2|TRBJ2-3
TGTGCCAGCAGCCAAGATGAAACAGCGGGAGGTCACACAGATACGCAGTATTTT
CASSQDETAGGHTDTQYF
>NA|TRBV11-2|TRBD2|TRBJ2-3
TGTGCCAGCAGCTTAGGCTTACTAGCGGGGGCCGGCACAGATACGCAGTATTTT
CASSLGLLAGAGTDTQYF
>NA|TRBV21-1|NA|TRBJ2-1
TGTGCCAGCAGCAAAGAGCGTCGGAGGGGGCTACGGACGAATGAGCAGTTCTTC
CASSKERRRGLRTNEQFF
>NA|TRBV5-4|TRBD1|TRBJ2-7
TGTGCCAGCAGAGAGGGACAGGGTGCCTACGAGCAGTACTTC
CASREGQGAYEQYF
>once|TRBV6-5|NA|TRBJ1-5
TGTGCCAGCAGTCCCGCTCGGGGCACTCAGCCCCAGCATTTT
CASSPARGTQPQHF
>NA|TRBV29-1|TRBD2|TRBJ2-3
TGCAGCGTTGTCTTCCGGGAGGGGGACACTAGCACAGATACGCAGTATTTT
CSVVFREGDTSTDTQYF
>NA|TRBV9|NA|TRBJ2-1
TGTGCCAGCACCTTAGGGCTAGGGGATGAGCAGTTCTTC
CASTLGLGDEQFF
>NA|TRBV4-1|TRBD1|TRBJ1-2
TGCGCCAGCAGCCAGCTCGGACAGGGAGGAGACTATGGCTACACCTTC
CASSQLGQGGDYGYTF
>NA|TRBV28|NA|TRBJ1-1
TGTGCCAGCAGTTTACAACAGGGGAACACTGAAGCTTTCTTT
CASSLQQGNTEAFF
>NA|TRBV20-1|NA|TRBJ2-1
TGCAGTGCTAGCGGGGCGAGCTCCTACAATGAGCAGTTCTTC
CSASGASSYNEQFF
>NA|TRBV11-2|NA|TRBJ1-5
TGTGCCAGCAGCCCAGCCGGGACATCTCAGCCCCAGCATTTT
CASSPAGTSQPQHF
>NA|TRBV5-4|NA|TRBJ1-1
TGTGCCAGCAGCTTTAGACCCAAAGGAACTGAAGCTTTCTTT
CASSFRPKGTEAFF
>once|TRBV7-6|TRBD2|TRBJ2-3
TGTGCCAGCAGCCCCGGGACTAGCGGGAGGGCCGTTTCAGATACGCAGTATTTT
CASSPGTSGRAVSDTQYF
>NA|TRBV20-1|TRBD1|TRBJ1-1
TGCAGTGCCCGAGGACAGGGGATGAACACTGAAGCTTTCTTT
CSARGQGMNTEAFF
>NA|TRBV2|NA|TRBJ1-1
TGTGCCAGCAGTGACCCCCTGCGGACTGAAGCTTTCTTT
CASSDPLRTEAFF
>NA|TRBV7-2|NA|TRBJ1-2
TGTGCCAGCAGCCTTCATACTCATCAGGGTTATGGCTACACCTTC
CASSLHTHQGYGYTF
>NA|TRBV6-1|TRBD2|TRBJ2-1
TGTGCCAGCAGTGAGGCGCGTTCGGCGGGAGGGCCCTACAATGAGCAGTTCTTC
CASSEARSAGGPYNEQFF